These T cell receptor beta chains were read from a single sample in a study of cytomegalovirus exposure and HLA in healthy donors. Here immunoSEQ multiplex PCR was the method, and the copy in TCRdb shows in-frame clones only, minus some. The table lists over 50,000 clones, about three quarters of them singletons. Sequenced: PBMCs. Receptors were obtained from a female donor in good health and CMV-seronegative. Both conserved end residues are part of each CDR3. The D gene is left open where the match is weak. Some rows mark clone size as missing; the rest say once, few, many or name a class of expanded clone.

clone_size: -; d_call: -; cdr3_length: 13; v_call: TRBV19; j_call: TRBJ1-3; cdr3_aa: CATRVSSGNTIYF; cdr3_nt: TGTGCCACTCGGGTTAGCTCTGGAAACACCATATATTTT
clone_size: -; d_call: TRBD1; cdr3_length: 13; v_call: TRBV15; j_call: TRBJ1-2; cdr3_aa: CATGEGDRGGYTF; cdr3_nt: TGTGCCACCGGAGAGGGAGACAGGGGCGGCTACACCTTC
clone_size: -; d_call: TRBD2; cdr3_length: 18; v_call: TRBV7-2; j_call: TRBJ2-7; cdr3_aa: CASSSSGTSGRARYEQYF; cdr3_nt: TGTGCCAGCAGCTCCTCCGGGACTAGCGGGAGGGCTCGATACGAGCAGTACTTC
clone_size: -; d_call: -; cdr3_length: 14; v_call: TRBV5-6; j_call: TRBJ2-4; cdr3_aa: CASSLRVTKNIQYF; cdr3_nt: TGTGCCAGCAGCTTGAGAGTTACCAAAAACATTCAGTACTTC
clone_size: -; d_call: TRBD2; cdr3_length: 14; v_call: TRBV4-3; j_call: TRBJ2-3; cdr3_aa: CASSQDMTSGGQYF; cdr3_nt: TGCGCCAGCAGCCAAGATATGACTAGCGGGGGACAGTATTTT
clone_size: -; d_call: TRBD1; cdr3_length: 14; v_call: TRBV5-1; j_call: TRBJ2-5; cdr3_aa: CASRPGQGQETQYF; cdr3_nt: TGCGCCAGCAGACCGGGACAGGGACAAGAGACCCAGTACTTC
clone_size: few; d_call: -; cdr3_length: 12; v_call: TRBV2; j_call: TRBJ1-1; cdr3_aa: CASNLQGAEAFF; cdr3_nt: TGTGCCAGCAACCTGCAGGGCGCGGAAGCTTTCTTT
clone_size: once; d_call: TRBD1; cdr3_length: 15; v_call: TRBV25-1; j_call: TRBJ1-2; cdr3_aa: CASSHRTGDHYGYTF; cdr3_nt: TGTGCCAGCAGCCACAGGACAGGAGACCACTATGGCTACACCTTC
clone_size: -; d_call: -; cdr3_length: 15; v_call: TRBV5-1; j_call: TRBJ2-1; cdr3_aa: CASSPHQSSYNEQFF; cdr3_nt: TGCGCCAGCAGCCCGCACCAGTCCTCCTACAATGAGCAGTTCTTC
clone_size: -; d_call: -; cdr3_length: 14; v_call: TRBV27; j_call: TRBJ2-3; cdr3_aa: CASRRRALTDTQYF; cdr3_nt: TGTGCCAGCAGGCGGCGGGCCCTCACAGATACGCAGTATTTT
clone_size: -; d_call: -; cdr3_length: 15; v_call: TRBV6-6; j_call: TRBJ2-1; cdr3_aa: CASTRQERIYNEQFF; cdr3_nt: TGTGCCAGCACCAGACAGGAGAGAATCTACAATGAGCAGTTCTTC
clone_size: -; d_call: TRBD1; cdr3_length: 16; v_call: TRBV7-2; j_call: TRBJ2-7; cdr3_aa: CASSLRVTGVTYEQYF; cdr3_nt: TGTGCCAGCAGCTTACGTGTTACAGGGGTAACCTACGAGCAGTACTTC
clone_size: -; d_call: TRBD2; cdr3_length: 15; v_call: TRBV5-1; j_call: TRBJ2-7; cdr3_aa: CASSALASGSHEQYF; cdr3_nt: TGCGCCAGCAGCGCCCTGGCTAGCGGGAGCCACGAGCAGTACTTC
clone_size: -; d_call: TRBD2; cdr3_length: 14; v_call: TRBV5-1; j_call: TRBJ2-2; cdr3_aa: CASSPFGRAGELFF; cdr3_nt: TGCGCCAGCAGCCCCTTTGGGAGGGCTGGGGAGCTGTTTTTT
clone_size: once; d_call: -; cdr3_length: 15; v_call: TRBV5-1; j_call: TRBJ1-4; cdr3_aa: CASSFLGELREKLFF; cdr3_nt: TGCGCCAGCAGCTTCCTCGGGGAATTGCGCGAAAAACTGTTTTTT
clone_size: -; d_call: -; cdr3_length: 14; v_call: TRBV2; j_call: TRBJ2-7; cdr3_aa: CASSVLVLSLEQYF; cdr3_nt: TGTGCCAGCAGTGTCCTAGTCCTCTCCTTAGAGCAGTACTTC
clone_size: -; d_call: -; cdr3_length: 16; v_call: TRBV11-3; j_call: TRBJ2-6; cdr3_aa: CASSPGEYSGANVLTF; cdr3_nt: TGTGCCAGCAGCCCAGGGGAGTACTCTGGGGCCAACGTCCTGACTTTC
clone_size: -; d_call: -; cdr3_length: 12; v_call: TRBV5-4; j_call: TRBJ1-2; cdr3_aa: CASSSRDYGYTF; cdr3_nt: TGTGCCAGCAGCTCCCGGGACTATGGCTACACCTTC
clone_size: -; d_call: TRBD2; cdr3_length: 17; v_call: TRBV19; j_call: TRBJ2-3; cdr3_aa: CASSVSGTSFFSDTQYF; cdr3_nt: TGTGCCAGTAGTGTTTCCGGGACTAGCTTTTTCTCAGATACGCAGTATTTT
clone_size: -; d_call: TRBD2; cdr3_length: 18; v_call: TRBV4-1; j_call: TRBJ2-1; cdr3_aa: CASSQDTSGSSSYNEQFF; cdr3_nt: TGCGCCAGCAGCCAAGATACTAGCGGGAGTAGCTCCTACAATGAGCAGTTCTTC
clone_size: -; d_call: TRBD2; cdr3_length: 14; v_call: TRBV6-5; j_call: TRBJ2-7; cdr3_aa: CASSYTSGSNEQYF; cdr3_nt: TGTGCCAGCAGTTACACTAGCGGGAGCAACGAGCAGTACTTC
clone_size: -; d_call: TRBD1; cdr3_length: 15; v_call: TRBV5-1; j_call: TRBJ2-3; cdr3_aa: CASSESGQSTDTQYF; cdr3_nt: TGCGCCAGCAGCGAGTCGGGACAGAGCACAGATACGCAGTATTTT
clone_size: -; d_call: TRBD2; cdr3_length: 13; v_call: TRBV4-3; j_call: TRBJ2-1; cdr3_aa: CASSVGLAGEQFF; cdr3_nt: TGCGCCAGCAGCGTAGGACTAGCGGGGGAGCAGTTCTTC
clone_size: once; d_call: -; cdr3_length: 14; v_call: TRBV5-1; j_call: TRBJ2-7; cdr3_aa: CASRPGDVTYEQYF; cdr3_nt: TGCGCCAGCAGACCCGGAGATGTAACCTACGAGCAGTACTTC
clone_size: once; d_call: TRBD2; cdr3_length: 16; v_call: TRBV7-9; j_call: TRBJ2-3; cdr3_aa: CASSLPGGGQTDTQYF; cdr3_nt: TGTGCCAGCAGCTTGCCGGGCGGGGGGCAGACAGATACGCAGTATTTT
clone_size: once; d_call: TRBD2; cdr3_length: 14; v_call: TRBV14; j_call: TRBJ2-1; cdr3_aa: CASSPSGSWNEQFF; cdr3_nt: TGTGCCAGCAGCCCTAGCGGGTCATGGAATGAGCAGTTCTTC
clone_size: -; d_call: -; cdr3_length: 13; v_call: TRBV5-1; j_call: TRBJ2-1; cdr3_aa: CASSFGGPYEQFF; cdr3_nt: TGCGCCAGCAGCTTCGGGGGGCCCTACGAGCAGTTCTTC
clone_size: -; d_call: -; cdr3_length: 13; v_call: TRBV6-1; j_call: TRBJ1-3; cdr3_aa: CASEVPNRNTIYF; cdr3_nt: TGTGCCAGCGAAGTCCCCAACCGGAACACCATATATTTT
clone_size: -; d_call: TRBD1; cdr3_length: 16; v_call: TRBV5-4; j_call: TRBJ1-3; cdr3_aa: CASSLTGGGSGNTIYF; cdr3_nt: TGTGCCAGCAGCTTGACAGGGGGCGGCTCTGGAAACACCATATATTTT
clone_size: -; d_call: TRBD2; cdr3_length: 18; v_call: TRBV11-3; j_call: TRBJ2-3; cdr3_aa: CASSPGTSGGPSTDTQYF; cdr3_nt: TGTGCCAGCAGCCCCGGGACTAGCGGGGGGCCTAGCACAGATACGCAGTATTTT
clone_size: -; d_call: -; cdr3_length: 15; v_call: TRBV30; j_call: TRBJ2-7; cdr3_aa: CAWSVPFDSSYEQYF; cdr3_nt: TGTGCCTGGAGTGTCCCTTTCGACAGCTCCTACGAGCAGTACTTC
clone_size: -; d_call: -; cdr3_length: 11; v_call: TRBV7-8; j_call: TRBJ2-7; cdr3_aa: CASSPDYEQYF; cdr3_nt: TGTGCCAGCAGCCCAGACTACGAGCAGTACTTC
clone_size: -; d_call: -; cdr3_length: 12; v_call: TRBV5-1; j_call: TRBJ2-3; cdr3_aa: CASSLAVDTQYF; cdr3_nt: TGCGCCAGCAGCTTGGCGGTAGATACGCAGTATTTT
clone_size: -; d_call: TRBD2; cdr3_length: 18; v_call: TRBV19; j_call: TRBJ2-1; cdr3_aa: CASSAARGGRGAGNEQFF; cdr3_nt: TGTGCCAGTAGTGCCGCCCGGGGCGGGAGGGGGGCGGGGAATGAGCAGTTCTTC
clone_size: -; d_call: -; cdr3_length: 12; v_call: TRBV29-1; j_call: TRBJ2-7; cdr3_aa: CSARDNSYEQYF; cdr3_nt: TGCAGCGCTCGGGACAACTCCTACGAGCAGTACTTC
clone_size: -; d_call: -; cdr3_length: 16; v_call: TRBV4-2; j_call: TRBJ2-7; cdr3_aa: CASSQDQGAGAHEQYF; cdr3_nt: TGTGCCAGCAGCCAAGATCAGGGGGCGGGAGCACACGAGCAGTACTTC
clone_size: -; d_call: -; cdr3_length: 12; v_call: TRBV19; j_call: TRBJ1-2; cdr3_aa: CASSPHRAGYTF; cdr3_nt: TGTGCCAGTAGCCCCCACAGGGCCGGCTACACCTTC
clone_size: -; d_call: -; cdr3_length: 16; v_call: TRBV5-1; j_call: TRBJ2-5; cdr3_aa: CASAPPLGADGETQYF; cdr3_nt: TGCGCCAGCGCACCACCCCTGGGGGCAGACGGAGAGACCCAGTACTTC
clone_size: -; d_call: -; cdr3_length: 14; v_call: TRBV28; j_call: TRBJ1-5; cdr3_aa: CASSRDIRHQPQHF; cdr3_nt: TGTGCCAGCAGTAGGGACATCAGACATCAGCCCCAGCATTTT
clone_size: -; d_call: TRBD1; cdr3_length: 14; v_call: TRBV28; j_call: TRBJ1-2; cdr3_aa: CASSEPRTGVGYTF; cdr3_nt: TGTGCCAGCAGTGAGCCCCGGACAGGGGTTGGCTACACCTTC
clone_size: -; d_call: TRBD1; cdr3_length: 15; v_call: TRBV30; j_call: TRBJ1-2; cdr3_aa: CAWMNDREGSHGYTF; cdr3_nt: TGTGCCTGGATGAACGACAGGGAAGGCTCTCATGGCTACACCTTC
clone_size: -; d_call: TRBD1; cdr3_length: 16; v_call: TRBV28; j_call: TRBJ1-4; cdr3_aa: CASSDDRGTTNEKLFF; cdr3_nt: TGTGCCAGCAGTGATGACAGGGGAACCACTAATGAAAAACTGTTTTTT
clone_size: -; d_call: -; cdr3_length: 13; v_call: TRBV18; j_call: TRBJ2-1; cdr3_aa: CASSPNRGNEQFF; cdr3_nt: TGTGCCAGCTCACCAAATCGGGGGAATGAGCAGTTCTTC
clone_size: -; d_call: -; cdr3_length: 14; v_call: TRBV5-1; j_call: TRBJ2-1; cdr3_aa: CASSLEGQGGEQFF; cdr3_nt: TGCGCCAGCAGCTTGGAGGGGCAAGGGGGTGAGCAGTTCTTC
clone_size: -; d_call: -; cdr3_length: 16; v_call: TRBV28; j_call: TRBJ2-5; cdr3_aa: CASSLGVGGAQETQYF; cdr3_nt: TGTGCCAGCAGTTTAGGTGTGGGGGGTGCCCAAGAGACCCAGTACTTC
clone_size: -; d_call: -; cdr3_length: 14; v_call: TRBV5-1; j_call: TRBJ2-3; cdr3_aa: CASSLVLSTDTQYF; cdr3_nt: TGCGCCAGCAGCTTGGTTTTAAGCACAGATACGCAGTATTTT
clone_size: -; d_call: TRBD1; cdr3_length: 17; v_call: TRBV4-2; j_call: TRBJ2-5; cdr3_aa: CASSQGTGPQYQETQYF; cdr3_nt: TGTGCCAGCAGCCAAGGGACAGGTCCTCAGTACCAAGAGACCCAGTACTTC
clone_size: once; d_call: -; cdr3_length: 14; v_call: TRBV2; j_call: TRBJ1-5; cdr3_aa: CASSEGQINQPQHF; cdr3_nt: TGTGCCAGCAGTGAAGGGCAGATCAATCAGCCCCAGCATTTT
clone_size: -; d_call: -; cdr3_length: 15; v_call: TRBV6-5; j_call: TRBJ2-4; cdr3_aa: CASTYSRGTKNIQYF; cdr3_nt: TGTGCCAGCACTTATTCCAGGGGAACCAAAAACATTCAGTACTTC
clone_size: -; d_call: TRBD2; cdr3_length: 15; v_call: TRBV7-2; j_call: TRBJ2-1; cdr3_aa: CASRTTSGVYNEQFF; cdr3_nt: TGTGCCAGCAGAACAACTAGCGGGGTCTACAATGAGCAGTTCTTC
clone_size: -; d_call: TRBD1; cdr3_length: 18; v_call: TRBV19; j_call: TRBJ2-6; cdr3_aa: CASSIEGTGGMGANVLTF; cdr3_nt: TGTGCCAGTAGTATCGAGGGGACAGGAGGGATGGGGGCCAACGTCCTGACTTTC